This T cell receptor beta chain was captured by sequencing in a study of early T cells in non-severe SARS-CoV-2 infection. Overall study context: The study sequenced bulk RNA from unsorted whole blood, with chains unpaired.

The protocol attached unique molecular identifiers to individual cDNA molecules. TCRdb fed the 5' RACE reads into MiXCR, producing one record per CDR3 protein. The sample records about 48,000 distinct CDR3 sequences, around 10% being singletons. This clonotype was picked up a small number of times. V dropped 5 bases and J dropped 2 bases, with 9 bases sitting between them. Germline V gene sequence: CDR1 ENHRY, CDR2 SYGVKD. This CDR3 has 13 residues. The TCR originated in an adult who was a healthcare worker with PCR-confirmed SARS-CoV-2 infection or an uninfected control (not recorded which). What was sequenced was whole blood. The chain links TRBV10-3 to TRBJ2-5; D remains unclear. CDR3 in DNA: TGTGCCATCAGTTCCCCAGGACAAGAGACCCAGTACTTC. Its translation is CAISSPGQETQYF.